The clone carrying this T cell receptor beta chain came up many times. This specimen belongs to a study of CD8+CD57+ T cells in acquired aplastic anemia. As for the study in general: Across the sorted CD4+ and CD8+ cells, DNA amounts averaged approximately 3.1 ug.

Sequencing involved patients with CD8+CD57+ cell expansion previously shown by flow cytometry. The V and J ends lost 7 bases and 1 base respectively, with 18 bases between them. The germline gives CDR1 SEHNR, CDR2 FQNEAQ (reference sequence). The length of the CDR3 is 16 residues. Genomic DNA served as template for TCR beta VDJ and CDR3 profiling. From the reads, TCRdb called clonotypes with MiXCR, one entry per CDR3 protein. The data contain approximately 120,000 distinct CDR3 sequences, less than 50% of them singletons. The chain uses TRBV7-9 and TRBJ2-3; the D call may be TRBD1 or TRBD2 (7 bases each). The source of this sequence is a human donor with aplastic anemia. Sequenced sample: sorted CD4+, CD8+, or CD8+CD57+ T cells (not recorded which) from PBMCs. The CDR3 DNA is TGTGCCAGCACCTACTCCGGGGGGACAGGCACAGATACGCAGTATTTT. Amino acids: CASTYSGGTGTDTQYF.